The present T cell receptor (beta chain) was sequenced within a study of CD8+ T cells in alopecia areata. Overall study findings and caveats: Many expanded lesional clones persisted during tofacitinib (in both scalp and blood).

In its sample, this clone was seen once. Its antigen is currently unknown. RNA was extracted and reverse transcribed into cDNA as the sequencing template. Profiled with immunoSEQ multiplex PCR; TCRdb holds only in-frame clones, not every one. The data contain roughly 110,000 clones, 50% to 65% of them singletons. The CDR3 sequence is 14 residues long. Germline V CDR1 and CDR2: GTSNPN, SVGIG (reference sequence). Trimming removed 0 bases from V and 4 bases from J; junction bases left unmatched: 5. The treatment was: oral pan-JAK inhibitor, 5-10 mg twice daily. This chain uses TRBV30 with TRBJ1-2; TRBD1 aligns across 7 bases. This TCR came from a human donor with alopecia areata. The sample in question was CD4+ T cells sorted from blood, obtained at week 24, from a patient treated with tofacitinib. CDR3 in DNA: TGTGCCTGGAGTGTGAAGGGACAGATCTATGGCTACACCTTC. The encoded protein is CAWSVKGQIYGYTF.